The 2 T cell receptor beta chains below were found in one sample sequenced in a study of graft-versus-host responses after intestinal transplantation. Data came from immunoSEQ multiplex PCR; TCRdb stores just in-frame clones and leaves some out. The sample shows more than 85,000 clones, just under 95% of them seen only once. No antigens are known for them. The sequenced sample was unstimulated CD8+ T cells sorted from spleen or lymph node cells, obtained before transplant. These receptors all come from a human donor who was the organ donor for an intestinal transplant.

The chain is built from TRBV28 and TRBJ2-7; the D gene is possibly TRBD1 (5 bases). The CDR3 has 14 amino acids. The V and J ends lost 2 bases and 0 bases respectively, with 8 bases between them. Germline assignment: CDR1 MDHEN and CDR2 SYDVKM. The CDR3 nucleotides are TGTGCCAGCAGTTTACAAGACAGCTCCTACGAGCAGTACTTC. Translation: CASSLQDSSYEQYF.

The chain has TRBV25-1 and TRBJ2-3; perhaps TRBD1 as D (6 bases). This CDR3 spans 17 amino acids. Trimming stripped 1 base from V and 0 bases from J, with 14 bases between. Germline CDR1 reads MGHDK; CDR2 reads SYGVNS. CDR3 DNA sequence: TGTGCCAGCAGTGAATCCTCTGGGACAACTAGCACAGATACGCAGTATTTT. This gives the protein CASSESSGTTSTDTQYF.